These 23 T cell receptor beta chains share one sample of origin, sequenced in a study of shared clonotypes between healthy human individuals. The data were produced by immunoSEQ multiplex PCR, yet TCRdb's version contains in-frame clones alone and is incomplete. The sample lists more than 2 million clones; over 85% were seen once. The specimen was naive CD4+ T cells sorted from blood. Subset described: CD45RA+ positively selected. Receptors originate from a man between 18 and 29 years old in good health.

In this sample, this clone turned up once. This chain links TRBV5-1 with TRBJ2-2; D not resolved. V dropped 0 bases and J dropped 1 base, with 10 bases sitting between them. The CDR3 loop spans 16 amino acids. The germline V gene has CDR1 SGHRS and CDR2 YFSETQ. In DNA form, the CDR3 reads TGCGCCAGCAGCTTGGTAGGTGTCCTGAACACCGGGGAGCTGTTTTTT. Amino acids: CASSLVGVLNTGELFF.

The V gene is TRBV6-1, the J gene TRBJ1-6; tentative D call: TRBD1 (5 bases). Trimming removed 4 bases from V and 10 bases from J, with 17 bases in between. Germline assignment: CDR1 MNHNS and CDR2 SASEGT. This CDR3 spans 15 amino acids. Here the CDR3 DNA reads TGTGCCAGCAGTGCGACGGAAGGGGTGCGCTCACCCCTCCACTTT. This gives the protein CASSATEGVRSPLHF.

The chain couples TRBV7-2 to TRBJ2-3, with D unresolved. The CDR3 totals 13 residues. Trimming removed 4 bases from V and 4 bases from J, with 9 bases in between. CDR1 and CDR2 from the germline V gene are SGHTA and FQGNSA. Here the CDR3 reads CASSSSLPDTQYF. CDR3 nucleotide sequence: TGTGCCAGCAGCTCCTCCCTACCAGATACGCAGTATTTT.

V usage is TRBV5-1 and J usage is TRBJ2-7; possibly TRBD1 or TRBD2 for D (6 bases each). The CDR3 is made up of 14 amino acids. V was shortened by 3 bases and J by 6 bases, with 16 bases between the two germline ends. The germline gives CDR1 SGHRS, CDR2 YFSETQ. In nucleotides, the CDR3 is TGCGCCAGCAGCTCGGGGGACATCGGTTTCGAGCAGTACTTC. It encodes CASSSGDIGFEQYF. Combining the CDR3 with reference TRBV5-1 and TRBJ2-7 gives the whole variable domain KAGVTQTPRYLIKTRGQQVTLSCSPISGHRSVSWYQQTPGQGLQFLFEYFSETQRNKGNFPGRFSGRQFSNSRSEMNVSTLELGDSALYLCASSSGDIGFEQYFGPGTRLTVT.

This chain joins TRBV9 and TRBJ2-7; TRBD2 aligns across 14 bases. CDR1 and CDR2 from the germline V gene are SGDLS and YYNGEE. V was pared by 3 bases and J by 7 bases, with 6 bases of the junction left unmatched. This CDR3 comprises 15 residues. The CDR3 loop is CASSEGTSGRGEQYF. CDR3 nucleotides: TGTGCCAGCAGCGAGGGGACTAGCGGGAGAGGGGAGCAGTACTTC. The full variable domain, rest sourced from reference TRBV9 and TRBJ2-7, is DSGVTQTPKHLITATGQRVTLRCSPRSGDLSVYWYQQSLDQGLQFLIQYYNGEERAKGNILERFSAQQFPDLHSELNLSSLELGDSALYFCASSEGTSGRGEQYFGPGTRLTVT.

The genes are TRBV4-3 and TRBJ2-2; TRBD2 might be the D (5 bases). Deletions cut 5 bases from V and 0 bases from J, with 13 bases between. The germline V gene encodes CDR1 LGHNA and CDR2 YSLEER. The CDR3 length is 16 residues. The CDR3 region is CASSSDYGANTGELFF. CDR3 in DNA: TGCGCCAGCAGCTCAGACTACGGGGCGAACACCGGGGAGCTGTTTTTT.

The rearrangement links TRBV7-9 to TRBJ1-5; D is possibly TRBD1 (5 bases). Germline CDR1 and CDR2: SEHNR and FQNEAQ (reference sequence). V was pared by 5 bases and J by 2 bases, with 16 bases between. The CDR3 is 16 residues long. CDR3 in amino acids: CASSPLGGPGNQPQHF. CDR3 in DNA: TGTGCCAGCAGCCCCTTGGGGGGACCGGGCAATCAGCCCCAGCATTTT.

CDR3 loop: CASQVTGHTGELFF. The CDR3 region has the DNA TGTGCCAGTCAAGTGACAGGCCACACCGGGGAGCTGTTTTTT. The chain couples TRBV6-1 to TRBJ2-2; D perhaps matches TRBD1 (6 bases). V was trimmed by 9 bases and J by 3 bases, leaving 14 bases between them. The germline V gene encodes CDR1 MNHNS and CDR2 SASEGT. The CDR3 has 14 residues.

This clone is a singleton in its sample. The chain carries TRBV30 and TRBJ2-7, with D hard to call. The CDR3 consists of 11 residues. V was cut by 0 bases and J by 6 bases, with 6 bases left in between. Germline CDR1 GTSNPN, CDR2 SVGIG (reference sequence). CDR3 sequence: CAWSVIAEQYF. The CDR3 DNA is TGTGCCTGGAGTGTAATTGCCGAGCAGTACTTC.

This chain connects TRBV6-6 to TRBJ1-2, with TRBD1 identical over 8 bases. Germline lookup yields CDR1 MNHNY and CDR2 SVGAGI (reference sequence). J was trimmed by 3 bases and V by 5 bases; bases with no gene match: 5. CDR3 length: 14 residues. Here the CDR3 DNA reads TGTGCCAGCAGTGCCCCGACAGGGGACTATGGCTACACCTTC. It translates to CASSAPTGDYGYTF.

This clone was counted once. Other DNA sequences in this sample translate to the same CDR3. This chain joins TRBV5-1 and TRBJ1-2; 7 bases match TRBD1. With V trimmed by 4 bases and J by 5 bases, 17 bases remained unmatched. Per the germline V gene, CDR1 is SGHRS and CDR2 is YFSETQ. The CDR3 runs 17 residues. The CDR3 spells CASSRPGQRPGIYGYTF. In nucleotides, the CDR3 is TGCGCCAGCAGCAGACCGGGACAGAGACCCGGAATTTATGGCTACACCTTC. Full variable domain (missing parts from reference TRBV5-1 and TRBJ1-2): KAGVTQTPRYLIKTRGQQVTLSCSPISGHRSVSWYQQTPGQGLQFLFEYFSETQRNKGNFPGRFSGRQFSNSRSEMNVSTLELGDSALYLCASSRPGQRPGIYGYTFGSGTRLTVV.

The chain uses TRBV2 and TRBJ2-1; the match to TRBD2 covers 7 bases. The CDR3 contains 18 residues. After removal of 5 bases from V and 4 bases from J, the junction contained 17 bases not matched to a gene. CDR1 is SNHLY and CDR2 is FYNNEI in the germline V gene. CDR3 amino acids: CASSINPGLQVKYNEQFF. The CDR3 DNA is TGTGCCAGCAGTATAAATCCGGGACTACAAGTGAAATACAATGAGCAGTTCTTC.

The V and J genes are TRBV7-8 and TRBJ1-5, with 9 positions matching TRBD1. Germline CDR1 reads SGHVS; CDR2 reads FQNEAQ. The CDR3 is 17 amino acids. The V segment lost 5 bases and the J segment 1 base; nucleotides outside the gene matches: 9. CDR3 region: CASSTRDRERSNQPQHF. The CDR3 region has the DNA TGTGCCAGCAGCACCCGGGACAGGGAGAGGAGCAATCAGCCCCAGCATTTT. Complete variable domain (other parts from reference TRBV7-8 and TRBJ1-5): GAGVSQSPRYKVAKRGQDVALRCDPISGHVSLFWYQQALGQGPEFLTYFQNEAQLDKSGLPSDRFFAERPEGSVSTLKIQRTQQEDSAVYLCASSTRDRERSNQPQHFGDGTRLSIL.

The rearrangement links TRBV14 to TRBJ1-2; D remains unclear. V shed 1 base and J shed 7 bases, with 10 bases lying between them. This CDR3 contains 13 residues. Per germline, CDR1 SGHDN and CDR2 FVKESK. The DNA of the CDR3 is TGTGCCAGCAGCCAAGTTTATAGCTTTGGCTACACCTTC. Translating gives CASSQVYSFGYTF.

The chain carries TRBV5-6 and TRBJ1-5; no firm D call. This CDR3 has 15 amino acids. Germline CDR1 and CDR2: SGHDT and YYEEEE. V was pared by 2 bases and J by 0 bases, with 9 bases between. The CDR3 bases are TGTGCCAGCAGCTTTACAGCGTTTAGCAATCAGCCCCAGCATTTT. Amino acids: CASSFTAFSNQPQHF.

This clone was detected once. The CDR3 DNA reads as TGTGCCAGCAGATCAGTAGGTTCGTGGTGGGATGCGGACACTGAAGCTTTCTTT. Translation: CASRSVGSWWDADTEAFF. The chain employs TRBV11-2 and TRBJ1-1; D uncertain. CDR1 is SGHAT and CDR2 is FQNNGV in the germline V gene. Trimming cost V 6 bases and J 3 bases, with 26 bases left between them. The CDR3 is made up of 18 amino acids.

The J gene is TRBJ2-1, the V gene TRBV9; no reliable D call. CDR1 is SGDLS and CDR2 is YYNGEE in the germline V gene. The CDR3 totals 11 residues. V was trimmed by 2 bases and J by 9 bases, leaving 6 bases between them. The CDR3 DNA sequence: TGTGCCAGCAGCGTCAGTGTTGAGCAGTTCTTC. Translation: CASSVSVEQFF. The variable domain in full, with the rest retrieved from reference TRBV9 and TRBJ2-1, is DSGVTQTPKHLITATGQRVTLRCSPRSGDLSVYWYQQSLDQGLQFLIQYYNGEERAKGNILERFSAQQFPDLHSELNLSSLELGDSALYFCASSVSVEQFFGPGTRLTVL.

This chain links TRBV10-2 with TRBJ2-7, with D tentatively TRBD2 (5 bases). Trimming left V 5 bases short and J 3 bases short, with 11 bases between. The germline V gene encodes CDR1 WSHSY and CDR2 SAAADI. CDR3 size: 13 residues. In DNA, the CDR3 is TGCGCCAGCAGTTATGGACGGGACTACGAGCAGTACTTC. Encoded protein: CASSYGRDYEQYF.

This rearrangement joins TRBV25-1 to TRBJ2-3; D ambiguous. Germline V gives CDR1 MGHDK, CDR2 SYGVNS. V gave up 3 bases and J gave up 8 bases, with 6 bases separating them. The CDR3 spans 11 residues. The CDR3 region has the DNA TGTGCCAGCAGTGATTCAGTTACGCAGTATTTT. Protein sequence: CASSDSVTQYF.

The rearrangement links TRBV11-2 to TRBJ2-1; possibly TRBD1 or TRBD2 for D (5 bases each). Trimming removed 4 bases from V and 0 bases from J, with 22 bases in between. Germline CDR1 is SGHAT and CDR2 is FQNNGV. CDR3 size: 19 residues. Here the CDR3 DNA reads TGTGCCAGCAGCTATTACAGGTCCGAGCGGAGGAGCTCCTACAATGAGCAGTTCTTC. Translated: CASSYYRSERRSSYNEQFF.

On this clone: The sample has other DNA sequences that encode this CDR3 too. This sequence joins TRBV11-2 and TRBJ1-3; 7 bases line up with TRBD1. Germline lookup yields CDR1 SGHAT and CDR2 FQNNGV. The CDR3 runs 15 residues. Losses at the gene ends were 4 bases for V and 0 bases for J; bases not matched to a gene: 3. CDR3 sequence (DNA): TGTGCCAGCAGCTCGGGACAGAGCTCTGGAAACACCATATATTTT. This translates into CASSSGQSSGNTIYF.

The chain links TRBV19 to TRBJ2-3; 9 bases line up with TRBD1. The CDR3 is 14 amino acids. V shed 4 bases, J shed 3 bases, and the junction held 2 bases outside the gene matches. Germline assignment: CDR1 LNHDA and CDR2 SQIVND (reference sequence). Written as DNA, the CDR3 is TGTGCCAGTAGTACCGGGACAGGGACAGATACGCAGTATTTT. Amino acid sequence: CASSTGTGTDTQYF. Looking up the rest from reference TRBV19 and TRBJ2-3 gives the full variable domain: DGGITQSPKYLFRKEGQNVTLSCEQNLNHDAMYWYRQDPGQGLRLIYYSQIVNDFQKGDIAEGYSVSREKKESFPLTVTSAQKNPTAFYLCASSTGTGTDTQYFGPGTRLTVL.

The chain couples TRBV6-4 to TRBJ2-3; unclear D gene. V was cut by 4 bases and J by 3 bases, with 8 bases left in between. The CDR3 consists of 13 residues. Germline values: CDR1 MRHNA, CDR2 SNTAGT. The CDR3 bases are TGTGCCAGCAGTGTGGAGACTACAGATACGCAGTATTTT. Its translation: CASSVETTDTQYF.